This TCR beta chain was recorded in a study of blood T cells in healthy people across ages. Germline V gene sequence: CDR1 SQVTM, CDR2 ANQGSEA. The CDR3 covers 15 residues. With V trimmed by 7 bases and J by 7 bases, 9 bases remained unmatched. It was with a sample-barcoded 5' primer and a J-beta primer mix that a second PCR of roughly 7 to 12 cycles was run. TCRdb ran MiXCR on the 5' RACE reads and lists one entry per CDR3 protein. The sample records about 1 million distinct CDR3 sequences, more than 40% being singletons. The receptor was isolated from a woman in her sixties or seventies in good health. The V call is TRBV29-1, the J call TRBJ2-1; TRBD2 matches 14 bases. Input material: blood. CDR3 bases: TGCAGCGCCGCCCCGGGACTAGCGGGAGTGAATGAGCAGTTCTTC. This translates into CSAAPGLAGVNEQFF.